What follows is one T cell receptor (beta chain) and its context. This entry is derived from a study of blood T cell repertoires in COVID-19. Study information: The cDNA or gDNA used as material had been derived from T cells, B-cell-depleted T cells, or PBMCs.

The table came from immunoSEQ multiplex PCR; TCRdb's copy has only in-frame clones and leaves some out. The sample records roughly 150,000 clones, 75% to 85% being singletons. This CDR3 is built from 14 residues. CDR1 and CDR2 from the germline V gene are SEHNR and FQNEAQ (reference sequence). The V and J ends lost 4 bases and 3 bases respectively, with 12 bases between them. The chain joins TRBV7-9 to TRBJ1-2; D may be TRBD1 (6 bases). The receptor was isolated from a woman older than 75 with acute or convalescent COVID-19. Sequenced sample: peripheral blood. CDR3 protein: CASSSTGSHYGYTF. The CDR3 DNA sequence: TGTGCCAGCAGCTCAACAGGGTCTCACTATGGCTACACCTTC.